This TCR beta chain derives from a study of CD8+CD57+ T cells in acquired aplastic anemia. CDR1 and CDR2 (germline): SNHLY, FYNNEI. This CDR3 comprises 13 residues. The germline V and J ends were trimmed by 7 bases and 6 bases, with 15 bases remaining between them. Study-level points and caveats: No significant difference in CD8+ Simpson's diversity was found between patients and controls.

This clonotype was seen once. Its antigen is unknown. The study profiled TCR beta VDJ and CDR3 using genomic DNA as template. Each CDR3 protein is one row after TCRdb ran MiXCR on the reads. The table lists under 200,000 distinct CDR3 sequences, less than 60% of them singletons. Patients selected for sequencing had displayed CD8+CD57+ cell expansion by flow cytometry. Patients uniformly had severe acquired aplastic anemia. Sample: sorted CD4+, CD8+, or CD8+CD57+ T cells (not recorded which) from PBMCs. The rearrangement uses TRBV2 and TRBJ1-2; TRBD1 might be the D (5 bases). The clonotype was recovered from a human donor with aplastic anemia. CDR3 nucleotides: TGTGCCAGCACCCCGGTTTGGGGCGATGGCTACACCTTC. Protein sequence: CASTPVWGDGYTF.